The clone carrying this T cell receptor beta chain has just a few counts. Its cognate antigen is unknown. The data stem from a study of blood T cells in healthy people across ages. Looked up from germline, CDR1 is MNHEY and CDR2 is SVGEGT. This CDR3 is built from 13 residues. Alongside a J-beta primer mix, a sample-barcoded 5' primer served in a second PCR lasting roughly 6 to 11 cycles. TCRdb fed the 5' RACE reads into MiXCR, producing one record per CDR3 protein. The sample carries approximately 760,000 distinct CDR3 sequences, 20% to 30% recorded once. Study-wide findings and caveats: Changes in expanded clonotypes were possibly confounded, as the CMV status of donors was unknown.

These records were also assigned to another study, of T cells of mothers and their children. As reported in that work: Reads recorded for TCR beta CDR3 numbered over 8 million per mother and about 3 million per child.

Material for sequencing was blood. The genes are TRBV6-2 or TRBV6-3 and TRBJ2-5; no definite D call. The J call may be incorrect, as the DNA end agrees better with TRBJ2-1. The source of this sequence is a boy aged 5-17 years in good health. The chain's CDR3 is CASSAGAYNEQFF. The CDR3 DNA sequence: TGTGCCAGCAGTGCCGGTGCCTACAATGAGCAGTTCTTC.